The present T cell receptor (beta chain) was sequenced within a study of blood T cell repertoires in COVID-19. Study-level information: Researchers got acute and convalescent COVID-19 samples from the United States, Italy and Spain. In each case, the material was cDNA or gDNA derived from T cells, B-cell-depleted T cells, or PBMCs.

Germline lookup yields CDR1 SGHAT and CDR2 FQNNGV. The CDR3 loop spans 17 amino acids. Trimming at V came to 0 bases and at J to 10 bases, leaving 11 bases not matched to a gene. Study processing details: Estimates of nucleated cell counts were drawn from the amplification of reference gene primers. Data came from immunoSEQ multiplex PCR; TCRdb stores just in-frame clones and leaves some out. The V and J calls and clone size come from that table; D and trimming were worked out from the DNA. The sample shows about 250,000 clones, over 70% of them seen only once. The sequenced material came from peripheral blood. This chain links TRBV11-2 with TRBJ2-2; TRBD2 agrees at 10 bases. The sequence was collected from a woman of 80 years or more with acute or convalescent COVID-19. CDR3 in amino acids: CASSLDGRLAGVLELFF. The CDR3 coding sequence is TGTGCCAGCAGCTTAGACGGTCGGCTAGCGGGAGTTCTGGAGCTGTTTTTT.